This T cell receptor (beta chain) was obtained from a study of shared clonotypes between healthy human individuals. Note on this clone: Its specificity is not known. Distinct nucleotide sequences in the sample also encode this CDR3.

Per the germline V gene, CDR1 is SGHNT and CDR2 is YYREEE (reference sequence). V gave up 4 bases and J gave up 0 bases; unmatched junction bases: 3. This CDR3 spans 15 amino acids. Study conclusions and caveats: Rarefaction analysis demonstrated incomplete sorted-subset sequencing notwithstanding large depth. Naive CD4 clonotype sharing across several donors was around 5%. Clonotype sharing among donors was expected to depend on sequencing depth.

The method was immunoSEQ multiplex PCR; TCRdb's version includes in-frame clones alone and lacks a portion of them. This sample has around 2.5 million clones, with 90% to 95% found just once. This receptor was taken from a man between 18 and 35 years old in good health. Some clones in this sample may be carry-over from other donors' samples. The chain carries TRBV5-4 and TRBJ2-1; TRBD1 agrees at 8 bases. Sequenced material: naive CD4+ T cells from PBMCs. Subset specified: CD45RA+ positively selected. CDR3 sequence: CASSLGQGSYNEQFF. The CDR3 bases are TGTGCCAGCAGCCTTGGACAGGGCTCCTACAATGAGCAGTTCTTC.